This T cell receptor (beta chain) was observed in a study of CD8 T cells in Susac syndrome. Random hexamers primed reverse transcription of about 0.45 to 1 ug RNA. Multiplex PCR with immunoSEQ amplified the TCR beta CDR3 across 54 Vbeta and 13 Jbeta. TCRdb re-called the immunoSEQ multiplex PCR reads with MiXCR, one entry per CDR3 protein. Counted here are some 190,000 distinct CDR3 sequences, approximately 95% occurring once; the ten biggest clones make up 0.085% to 0.11%. Study-level results: An acknowledgment was made by the study that its TCR sequencing and HLA analysis involved relatively few individuals.

Worth noting for this clonotype: Its specificity is unknown.

Sequencing of TCR beta, carried out with a high-throughput approach, was applied to CD8+ and CD4+ T cells from the blood. The receptor's source is a human donor in good health. The sequenced material came from CD4+ T cells from PBMCs.

The CDR3 DNA follows: TGTGCCAGCAGCGTAGAACTAGAACAGTTCTTC. Translating gives CASSVELEQFF. The V gene is TRBV9, the J gene TRBJ2-1, with a weak D call TRBD2 (5 bases). V lost 0 bases to trimming and J lost 13 bases, with 8 bases between them. Germline loops: CDR1 SGDLS, CDR2 YYNGEE. This CDR3 contains 11 residues.